The rows below give T cell receptor beta chains drawn from one sample of a study of technical replicates of blood from a handful of donors. Data came from immunoSEQ multiplex PCR; TCRdb stores just in-frame clones and leaves some out. The sample carries approximately 78,000 clones, roughly 90% recorded once. The sequenced sample was T cells isolated from PBMCs. The receptor source for this set is a human donor in good health. CDR3s include the opening cysteine and the closing phenylalanine or tryptophan. A D gene is named only where the DNA matches it firmly. Some rows mark clone size as missing; the rest say once, few, many or name a class of expanded clone.

D gene | J gene | clone size | V gene | CDR3 protein | CDR3 DNA
TRBD1 | TRBJ1-5 | - | TRBV9 | CASSVTGVGNQPQHF | TGTGCCAGCAGCGTAACAGGGGTAGGCAATCAGCCCCAGCATTTT
TRBD2 | TRBJ2-1 | once | TRBV7-3 | CASSFSGSHNEQFF | TGTGCCAGCAGCTTTAGCGGGAGTCACAATGAGCAGTTCTTC
- | TRBJ2-7 | - | TRBV5-1 | CASSLEAGQSYEQYF | TGCGCCAGCAGCTTGGAGGCAGGTCAATCCTACGAGCAGTACTTC
- | TRBJ2-2 | - | TRBV5-4 | CASSWGSGLSTGELFF | TGTGCCAGCAGCTGGGGCTCGGGTCTCAGCACCGGGGAGCTGTTTTTT
- | TRBJ2-2 | - | TRBV5-5 | CASSLSPTVYTGELFF | TGTGCCAGCAGCTTATCCCCGACAGTATACACCGGGGAGCTGTTTTTT
- | TRBJ1-1 | - | TRBV7-8 | CASSLAPDTEAFF | TGTGCCAGCAGCTTAGCGCCGGACACTGAAGCTTTCTTT
TRBD2 | TRBJ2-7 | - | TRBV9 | CASSVGGPSYEQYF | TGTGCCAGCAGCGTGGGAGGGCCCTCCTACGAGCAGTACTTC
- | TRBJ2-2 | - | TRBV9 | CASSESLRELFF | TGTGCCAGCAGCGAATCACTAAGGGAGCTGTTTTTT
TRBD2 | TRBJ2-2 | once | TRBV5-1 | CASSFTSGLNTGELFF | TGCGCCAGCAGCTTTACTAGCGGATTGAACACCGGGGAGCTGTTTTTT
- | TRBJ2-6 | - | TRBV9 | CASTSTGLAGANVLTF | TGTGCCAGCACTTCCACGGGTTTAGCTGGGGCCAACGTCCTGACTTTC
- | TRBJ1-3 | once | TRBV7-2 | CASSLEGVGNTIYF | TGTGCCAGCAGCTTAGAGGGGGTTGGAAACACCATATATTTT
- | TRBJ2-1 | - | TRBV27 | CASSPLAGSSYNEQFF | TGTGCCAGCAGTCCCCTGGCGGGTAGCTCCTACAATGAGCAGTTCTTC
- | TRBJ2-2 | - | TRBV18 | CASSPLLTRQGSTGELFF | TGTGCCAGCTCACCACTTTTGACCCGGCAGGGGAGCACCGGGGAGCTGTTTTTT
TRBD1 | TRBJ2-2 | - | TRBV10-3 | CAINRDRENTGELFF | TGTGCCATTAACCGGGACAGGGAGAACACCGGGGAGCTGTTTTTT
- | TRBJ1-2 | - | TRBV9 | CASSVASGTGTGYGYTF | TGTGCCAGCAGCGTAGCTTCAGGAACAGGGACCGGCTATGGCTACACCTTC
- | TRBJ1-3 | - | TRBV29-1 | CSVVRFGGVGNTIYF | TGCAGCGTTGTGAGATTTGGGGGCGTTGGAAACACCATATATTTT
TRBD1 | TRBJ1-5 | - | TRBV2 | CASSEATGDQPQHF | TGTGCCAGCAGTGAAGCGACAGGGGACCAGCCCCAGCATTTT
- | TRBJ1-5 | - | TRBV19 | CASSMERVWQPQHF | TGTGCCAGTAGTATGGAGAGGGTTTGGCAGCCCCAGCATTTT
- | TRBJ2-1 | - | TRBV7-9 | CASSPQGQGQFF | TGTGCCAGCAGCCCGCAGGGGCAAGGGCAGTTCTTC
TRBD1 | TRBJ2-5 | - | TRBV2 | CASSLPGGYETQYF | TGTGCCAGCAGTTTGCCAGGGGGCTATGAGACCCAGTACTTC
- | TRBJ2-5 | - | TRBV11-2 | CASSFSGEETQYF | TGTGCCAGCAGCTTCTCAGGCGAAGAGACCCAGTACTTC
TRBD1 | TRBJ1-1 | once | TRBV7-9 | CASSLLTGMNTEAFF | TGTGCCAGCAGCTTATTGACAGGGATGAACACTGAAGCTTTCTTT
TRBD1 | TRBJ1-5 | - | TRBV19 | CASSDRVHQPQHF | TGTGCCAGTAGCGACAGGGTCCATCAGCCCCAGCATTTT
- | TRBJ1-2 | - | TRBV28 | CATNAQGDYGYTF | TGTGCCACCAATGCTCAGGGCGACTATGGCTACACCTTC
- | TRBJ2-1 | - | TRBV5-4 | CASSSTEYNEQFF | TGTGCCAGCAGCTCGACTGAATACAATGAGCAGTTCTTC